Reported below is one T cell receptor beta chain. As originally analysed: Reference gene primer amplification gave estimated nucleated cell counts. Only in-frame clones appear in the TCRdb table, and some are missing; sequencing was by immunoSEQ multiplex PCR. That table furnishes V, J and clone size, whereas the DNA furnished D and trimming. This sample has approximately 64,000 clones; about 80% occur once, and the top ten carry roughly 0.83%. The data are from a study of blood T cell repertoires in COVID-19. Study-level background: Whether acute or convalescent, the COVID-19 samples came from the United States, Italy and Spain.

The CDR3 runs to 13 residues. The V and J ends lost 5 bases and 5 bases respectively, with 9 bases between them. The germline V gene encodes CDR1 SGHAT and CDR2 FQNNGV. The sequencing sample was made of peripheral blood. V usage is TRBV11-2 and J usage is TRBJ1-4; a weak D match, TRBD1 (6 bases). This sequence was found in a woman between 65 and 79 years old with acute or convalescent COVID-19. The chain's CDR3 is CASSRQDNEKLFF. The CDR3 nucleotides are TGTGCCAGCAGCCGACAGGACAATGAAAAACTGTTTTTT. The entire variable domain, with the rest obtained from reference TRBV11-2 and TRBJ1-4, is as follows: EAGVAQSPRYKIIEKRQSVAFWCNPISGHATLYWYQQILGQGPKLLIQFQNNGVVDDSQLPKDRFSAERLKGVDSTLKIQPAKLEDSAVYLCASSRQDNEKLFFGSGTQLSVL.